This passage covers 14 T cell receptor beta chains from one sample sequenced in a study of T cells in Graves' hyperthyroidism and ophthalmopathy. Using RNA transcripts as the source, TCR beta CDR3 regions were amplified. The HTBI primer set was used in a first-round RT-PCR of the TCR CDR3. Each CDR3 protein gets one entry after TCRdb re-called the multiplex PCR reads with MiXCR. The table includes 250,000 or so distinct CDR3 sequences, roughly 14% detected once. Sequencing was done on a sample of blood. These receptor sequences come from a woman aged 40 to 49 with Graves' hyperthyroidism that later progressed to Graves' ophthalmopathy.

This clonotype was counted at least ten times. This chain links TRBV11-2 with TRBJ1-1; D gene unclear. V lost 1 base and J 7 bases, leaving 10 bases between the germline ends. Per the germline V gene, CDR1 is SGHAT and CDR2 is FQNNGV. The CDR3 loop spans 13 amino acids. The CDR3 DNA reads as TGTGCCAGCAGCTTAGGGCGCTGGGGTGAAGCTTTCTTT. It yields the protein CASSLGRWGEAFF.

This clonotype was found many times. V usage is TRBV3-1 and J usage is TRBJ1-6; perhaps TRBD1 as D (5 bases). V lost 0 bases and J lost 13, with 10 bases in between. Germline V gives CDR1 LGHDT, CDR2 YNNKEL (reference sequence). The CDR3 consists of 13 residues. CDR3 DNA sequence: TGTGCCAGCAGCCAAGATGATGGGGCGCCCCTCCACTTT. It is translated as CASSQDDGAPLHF.

The CDR3 loop is CASSVLAGDPNEQFF. The CDR3 nucleotides read TGTGCCAGCAGTGTCCTAGCGGGGGACCCTAATGAGCAGTTCTTC. The chain uses TRBV6-1 and TRBJ2-1, with 10 bases matching TRBD2. V dropped 4 bases and J dropped 7; count of bases not matched to a gene: 7. Germline values: CDR1 MNHNS, CDR2 SASEGT. The CDR3 totals 15 residues.

This clonotype was counted ten times or more. This chain uses TRBV2 with TRBJ1-5; D ambiguous. The germline gives CDR1 SNHLY, CDR2 FYNNEI. The CDR3 contains 12 residues. Trimming left V 4 bases short and J 3 bases short, with 4 bases between. The CDR3 sequence is CASSGTNQPQHF. DNA of the CDR3: TGTGCCAGCAGTGGGACCAATCAGCCCCAGCATTTT.

This clonotype was observed at least ten times. CDR3 DNA sequence: TGTGCCAGCAGCTTAAAGGGGTCGGAAGCTTTCTTT. This codes for CASSLKGSEAFF. V usage is TRBV7-9 and J usage is TRBJ1-1; D possibly corresponds to TRBD1 (5 bases). This CDR3 contains 12 residues. V gave up 2 bases and J gave up 8 bases, with 9 bases separating them. Germline CDR1 is SEHNR and CDR2 is FQNEAQ (reference sequence).

This clonotype was counted at least ten times. This chain uses TRBV5-8 with TRBJ2-1; 8 bases fit TRBD2. CDR1 SGHTS and CDR2 YDEGEE come from the germline V gene. This CDR3 is built from 15 residues. The junction had 3 bases not matched to a gene; V was cut back by 0 bases and J by 4 bases. This chain's CDR3 is CASSLGLAPYNEQFF. DNA for the CDR3: TGTGCCAGCAGCTTGGGACTAGCGCCGTACAATGAGCAGTTCTTC.

The chain carries TRBV7-8 and TRBJ1-1; D is perhaps TRBD1 (6 bases). CDR3 length: 15 amino acids. V lost 5 bases to trimming and J lost 0 bases, with 13 bases between them. Germline values: CDR1 SGHVS, CDR2 FQNEAQ. The CDR3 coding sequence is TGTGCCAGCAGCGACCCGGGACACCTGAACACTGAAGCTTTCTTT. As protein: CASSDPGHLNTEAFF.

The sample holds a few counts of this clonotype. The chain joins TRBV19 to TRBJ2-2, with TRBD2 as a possible D gene (5 bases). Deletions cut 2 bases from V and 7 bases from J, with 14 bases between. The CDR3 totals 15 residues. Germline V gene data show CDR1 as LNHDA and CDR2 as SQIVND (reference sequence). The CDR3 here is CASSISASSGGELFF. The CDR3 DNA reads as TGTGCCAGTAGTATATCGGCTAGCAGTGGCGGGGAGCTGTTTTTT. The full variable domain, with the rest looked up from reference TRBV19 and TRBJ2-2, is DGGITQSPKYLFRKEGQNVTLSCEQNLNHDAMYWYRQDPGQGLRLIYYSQIVNDFQKGDIAEGYSVSREKKESFPLTVTSAQKNPTAFYLCASSISASSGGELFFGEGSRLTVL.

The chain joins TRBV9 to TRBJ2-1; no reliable D call. The CDR3 has 12 residues. Trimming removed 2 bases at V and 7 bases at J, with 7 bases between. Germline V CDR1 and CDR2: SGDLS, YYNGEE. In DNA form, the CDR3 reads TGTGCCAGCAGCGTTCGGGCAAATGAGCAGTTCTTC. This sequence encodes CASSVRANEQFF.

This clonotype showed up just a few times. The V and J genes are TRBV6-1 and TRBJ1-4; D is unresolved. V was pared by 4 bases and J by 7 bases, with 31 bases between. This CDR3 contains 20 residues. Germline loops: CDR1 MNHNS, CDR2 SASEGT. The CDR3 protein is CASSAIATLGILLSGEKLFF. The CDR3 DNA is TGTGCCAGCAGTGCTATAGCGACATTGGGGATTCTTCTCTCGGGTGAAAAACTGTTTTTT.

V and J are TRBV12-3 or TRBV12-4 and TRBJ2-7, with D maybe TRBD1 (6 bases). V lost 6 bases and J 6 bases, leaving 15 bases between the germline ends. The CDR3 length is 13 residues. CDR3 in amino acids: CASRTNRALEQYF. The CDR3 region has the DNA TGTGCCAGCAGAACGAACAGGGCCCTCGAGCAGTACTTC.

On this clonotype: The junction does not match germline at one end; this may be a read error. This rearrangement joins TRBV18 to TRBJ1-1, with D unclear. The CDR3 spans 11 residues. Germline V gene sequence: CDR1 KGHSH, CDR2 LQKENI. CDR3 sequence: CAGSHYTEAFF. CDR3 bases: TGTGCCGGCTCACATTACACTGAAGCTTTCTTT.

This clonotype was detected many times. The CDR3 is CASSQDSDEQFF. The CDR3 DNA reads TGTGCCAGCAGCCAAGATAGCGATGAGCAGTTCTTC. V gene TRBV3-1 combines with J gene TRBJ2-1, with D tentatively TRBD2 (5 bases). V lost 0 bases and J 8 bases, leaving 5 bases between the germline ends. The V gene's germline CDR1 is LGHDT and CDR2 YNNKEL (reference sequence). The CDR3 is made up of 12 amino acids.

The CDR3 reads CASRPPGPSTDTQYF. CDR3 DNA sequence: TGTGCCAGCAGACCACCGGGACCGAGCACAGATACGCAGTATTTT. The chain carries TRBV11-2 and TRBJ2-3; D is perhaps TRBD1 or TRBD2 (5 bases each). Deletions cut 6 bases from V and 0 bases from J, with 13 bases between. The CDR3 sequence is 15 residues long. Germline V lookup: CDR1 SGHAT, CDR2 FQNNGV.